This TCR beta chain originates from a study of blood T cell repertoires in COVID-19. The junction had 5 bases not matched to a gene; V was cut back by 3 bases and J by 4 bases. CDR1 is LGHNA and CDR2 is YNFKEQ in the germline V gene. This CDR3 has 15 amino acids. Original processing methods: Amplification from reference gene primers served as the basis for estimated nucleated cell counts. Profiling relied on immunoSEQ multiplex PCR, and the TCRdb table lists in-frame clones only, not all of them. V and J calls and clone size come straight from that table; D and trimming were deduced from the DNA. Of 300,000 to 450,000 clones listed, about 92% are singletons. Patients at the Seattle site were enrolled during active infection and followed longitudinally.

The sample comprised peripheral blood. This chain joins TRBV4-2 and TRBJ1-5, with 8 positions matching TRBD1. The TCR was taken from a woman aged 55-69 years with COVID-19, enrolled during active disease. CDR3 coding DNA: TGTGCCAGCAGCCACAGGGGGCAGGGTAATCAGCCCCAGCATTTT. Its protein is CASSHRGQGNQPQHF.